These 21 T cell receptor beta chains came from one sample sequenced in a study of T-cell reconstitution after alpha-beta-depleted transplantation in children. Molecular barcoding with unique molecular identifiers was used for the TCRbeta library. TCRdb recomputed calls from the PCR reads with MiXCR, one row per CDR3 protein. The sample has about 610,000 distinct CDR3 sequences; approximately 10% are singletons. Sample: PBMCs from the stem cell graft donor, taken from the stem cell graft. Receptors originate from a human donor who donated a stem cell graft to a child with acute myeloid leukemia.

Ten or more counts support this clonotype. This rearrangement joins TRBV12-3 or TRBV12-4 to TRBJ2-1; 9 bases are shared with TRBD2. The V gene end was trimmed by 7 bases and the J gene end by 0 bases; junction bases not matched to a gene: 7. CDR3 length equals 16 residues. The CDR3 nucleotides are TGTGCCAGCACTTCTAGCGGGACCAGCTCCTACAATGAGCAGTTCTTC. Amino acids: CASTSSGTSSYNEQFF.

This clonotype was seen only a few times. The J gene is TRBJ2-1, the V gene TRBV6-5; D ambiguous. V shed 2 bases and J shed 4 bases, with 9 bases lying between them. This CDR3 has 14 amino acids. Germline CDR1 is MNHEY and CDR2 is SVGAGI. The CDR3: CASSYRVGYNEQFF. The CDR3 nucleotides are TGTGCCAGCAGTTACCGGGTAGGGTACAATGAGCAGTTCTTC.

This clonotype was counted at least ten times. The chain links TRBV29-1 to TRBJ2-7; D is undetermined. Trimming removed 4 bases from V and 2 bases from J, with 9 bases in between. The CDR3 sequence is 12 residues long. Germline V CDR1 and CDR2: SQVTM, ANQGSEA. CDR3 sequence reads: CSVVWGPYEQYF. The CDR3 DNA is TGCAGCGTTGTCTGGGGTCCCTACGAGCAGTACTTC.

The V gene is TRBV13, the J gene TRBJ2-2, with 8 bases fitting TRBD1. Looked up from germline, CDR1 is PRHDT and CDR2 is FYEKMQ (reference sequence). V lost 5 bases to trimming and J lost 1 base; unmatched junction nucleotides: 6. This CDR3 has 16 amino acids. DNA for the CDR3: TGTGCCAGCAGCCCCCGACAGGGGTGGAACACCGGGGAGCTGTTTTTT. As protein: CASSPRQGWNTGELFF.

This rearrangement joins TRBV7-2 to TRBJ2-1, with D unclear. This CDR3 has 15 residues. The V and J ends lost 1 base and 7 bases respectively, with 14 bases between them. Looked up from germline, CDR1 is SGHTA and CDR2 is FQGNSA. This chain's CDR3 is CASSLELTLRNEQFF. The CDR3 DNA reads TGTGCCAGCAGCTTAGAACTGACTCTCCGAAATGAGCAGTTCTTC.

This clonotype was seen repeatedly, ten times or more. The chain carries TRBV7-8 and TRBJ1-1; 8 positions agree with TRBD1. Germline loops: CDR1 SGHVS, CDR2 FQNEAQ. V trimming: 3 bases; J trimming: 4 bases; junction bases outside the gene matches: 4. The CDR3 extends over 14 amino acids. Here the CDR3 DNA reads TGTGCCAGCAGCTTGACAGGGGCCGGCACTGAAGCTTTCTTT. Protein sequence: CASSLTGAGTEAFF.

The rearrangement joins TRBV5-6 to TRBJ2-7, with D tentatively TRBD2 (6 bases). Germline V gives CDR1 SGHDT, CDR2 YYEEEE. This CDR3 region has 17 residues. V shed 0 bases and J shed 3 bases, with 19 bases lying between them. Here the CDR3 DNA reads TGTGCCAGCAGCTTGGAAGGGTCCGGGACTCGCTTCTACGAGCAGTACTTC. This codes for CASSLEGSGTRFYEQYF.

This clonotype has just a few counts. This chain links TRBV6-2 or TRBV6-3 with TRBJ2-7; D not resolved. V was trimmed by 0 bases and J by 3 bases, leaving 6 bases between them. This CDR3 is 13 amino acids long. Germline CDR1 MNHEY, CDR2 SVGEGT. CDR3 sequence (DNA): TGTGCCAGCAGTTACTCAGACTTCTACGAGCAGTACTTC. Residues: CASSYSDFYEQYF.

The chain employs TRBV27 and TRBJ2-1; 16 positions match TRBD2. V lost 4 bases to trimming and J lost 6 bases; unmatched junction nucleotides: 6. Germline-derived CDR1 and CDR2 are MNHEY and SMNVEV (reference sequence). The CDR3 consists of 17 residues. The CDR3 loop is CASSYGTSGRAINEQFF. The CDR3 DNA follows: TGTGCCAGCAGTTACGGGACTAGCGGGAGGGCCATCAATGAGCAGTTCTTC.

This clonotype was observed a handful of times. The chain joins TRBV20-1 to TRBJ2-3; no reliable D call. CDR3 length: 16 amino acids. Germline V gives CDR1 DFQATT, CDR2 SNEGSKA (reference sequence). The V end lost 6 bases, the J end lost 0 bases, and 19 bases lay between the germline ends. The CDR3 region has the DNA TGCAGTGCCCCTAGTAGGGCAGTTGAGAGCACAGATACGCAGTATTTT. Residues: CSAPSRAVESTDTQYF.

The V gene is TRBV20-1, the J gene TRBJ2-1; tentative D call: TRBD1 (6 bases). The CDR3 loop spans 15 amino acids. The V and J ends lost 0 bases and 7 bases respectively, with 16 bases between them. The germline CDR1 and CDR2 sequences are DFQATT and SNEGSKA (reference sequence). CDR3 sequence reads: CSARDLGQLGNEQFF. The CDR3 DNA reads as TGCAGTGCTAGAGATCTAGGACAGCTAGGTAATGAGCAGTTCTTC.

The sample holds a few counts of this clonotype. This chain connects TRBV5-1 to TRBJ2-6; the D gene is possibly TRBD1 (5 bases). The CDR3 is 16 amino acids. The V gene's germline CDR1 is SGHRS and CDR2 YFSETQ. Trimming removed 0 bases from V and 4 bases from J, with 11 bases in between. The CDR3 protein is CASSLEGARGANVLTF. The DNA of the CDR3 is TGCGCCAGCAGCTTGGAAGGGGCGCGAGGGGCCAACGTCCTGACTTTC.

Ten or more counts support this clonotype. The chain uses TRBV7-9 and TRBJ2-3, with 9 bases that match TRBD1. With V trimmed by 5 bases and J by 2 bases, 5 bases remained unmatched. CDR3 length equals 15 residues. Germline CDR1 reads SEHNR; CDR2 reads FQNEAQ (reference sequence). CDR3 in DNA: TGTGCCAGCAGCGTCGACAGGGGGTACACAGATACGCAGTATTTT. Its protein product is CASSVDRGYTDTQYF.

A few counts support this clonotype. V and J are TRBV19 and TRBJ2-3; 10 bases are shared with TRBD2. Germline CDR1 and CDR2: LNHDA and SQIVND (reference sequence). After removal of 7 bases from V and 6 bases from J, the junction contained 16 bases not matched to a gene. This CDR3 comprises 17 residues. CDR3 amino acids: CASKTLRASGSLDTQYF. The CDR3 nucleotides are TGTGCCAGTAAGACCCTTCGGGCTAGCGGGAGTTTGGATACGCAGTATTTT.

This clonotype has a handful of counts. One junction end does not reproduce the germline sequence, and a read error may be involved. The J gene is TRBJ2-5, the V gene TRBV7-7, with D maybe TRBD1 (6 bases). The germline V gene has CDR1 SSHAT and CDR2 FNYEAQ (reference sequence). The CDR3 is 15 amino acids. The chain's CDR3 is CASSFQQGAQETQYF. Written as DNA, the CDR3 is TGTGCTAGCAGTTTTCAACAGGGAGCGCAAGAGACCCAGTACTTC.

This clonotype was seen a handful of times. The chain couples TRBV12-3 or TRBV12-4 to TRBJ2-2; D remains unclear. The CDR3 totals 15 residues. V was pared by 6 bases and J by 9 bases, with 20 bases between. The DNA for the CDR3 is TGTGCCAGCAGCCCAAACGGATTTGCTGAGAGGGAGCTGTTTTTT. Residues: CASSPNGFAERELFF.

This clonotype was observed many times. This rearrangement joins TRBV27 to TRBJ2-2, with D unresolved. The CDR3 is made up of 16 amino acids. Germline CDR1 and CDR2: MNHEY and SMNVEV (reference sequence). V lost 2 bases to trimming and J lost 0 bases, with 10 bases between them. The CDR3 loop reads CASSLRPGSNTGELFF. The CDR3 nucleotides read TGTGCCAGCAGTTTAAGACCAGGTTCGAACACCGGGGAGCTGTTTTTT.

This rearrangement joins TRBV15 to TRBJ2-7; possibly TRBD2 for D (6 bases). The V gene's germline CDR1 is LNHNV and CDR2 YYDKDF (reference sequence). Trimming removed 5 bases from V and 4 bases from J, with 18 bases in between. The CDR3 is 15 residues long. CDR3 sequence (DNA): TGTGCCACCAGCCGTAGTAGAGGAGGGCAGTACGAGCAGTACTTC. This gives the protein CATSRSRGGQYEQYF.

This clonotype has at least ten counts. This chain links TRBV20-1 with TRBJ2-5; D not resolved. Trimming pared 4 bases from V and 4 bases from J, leaving 4 bases between. Germline V gives CDR1 DFQATT, CDR2 SNEGSKA (reference sequence). The length of the CDR3 is 10 residues. In DNA form, the CDR3 reads TGCAGTGCTAATCGAGAGACCCAGTACTTC. Translating it yields CSANRETQYF.

This clonotype was seen a few times. One end of the junction is discordant with germline, which a read error may explain. V is TRBV20-1 and J is TRBJ2-1; D may correspond to TRBD1 or TRBD2 (5 bases each). The CDR3 runs 14 residues. Germline CDR1 and CDR2: DFQATT and SNEGSKA (reference sequence). CDR3 protein: CSARGVSSYNEQFF. The CDR3 coding sequence is TGCAGTGCGAGAGGGGTGAGCTCCTACAATGAGCAGTTCTTC.

This clonotype was observed at least ten times. The chain's CDR3 is CASSGGGGSSYNEQFF. CDR3 in DNA: TGTGCCAGCAGTGGAGGCGGGGGGAGCTCCTACAATGAGCAGTTCTTC. The chain has TRBV6-4 and TRBJ2-1, with 8 bases lining up with TRBD2. Per germline, CDR1 MRHNA and CDR2 SNTAGT. With 4 bases clipped from V and 0 bases from J, the junction kept 5 bases outside the gene matches. The CDR3 has 16 amino acids.